The following is a T cell receptor (beta chain) sequence with its context. The germline CDR1 and CDR2 sequences are SGHDT and YYEEEE. There are 15 residues in the CDR3. V was shortened by 4 bases and J by 0 bases, with 12 bases between the two germline ends. As handled by the study authors: The assay estimated nucleated cells by amplifying reference gene primers. Method: immunoSEQ multiplex PCR; TCRdb's copy keeps in-frame clones and lacks some. Clone size and V and J calls were adopted from that table, with D and trimming inferred from the DNA. The sample shows 100,000 to 150,000 clones, 80% to 85% of them seen only once. The data derive from a study of blood T cell repertoires in COVID-19.

The specimen sequenced was peripheral blood. V and J are TRBV5-6 and TRBJ2-3; D may be TRBD1 (6 bases). The TCR comes from a man aged 55-75 years with acute or convalescent COVID-19. The CDR3 here is CASSSYRDSTDTQYF. The DNA for the CDR3 is TGTGCCAGCAGCAGCTACAGGGACAGCACAGATACGCAGTATTTT.